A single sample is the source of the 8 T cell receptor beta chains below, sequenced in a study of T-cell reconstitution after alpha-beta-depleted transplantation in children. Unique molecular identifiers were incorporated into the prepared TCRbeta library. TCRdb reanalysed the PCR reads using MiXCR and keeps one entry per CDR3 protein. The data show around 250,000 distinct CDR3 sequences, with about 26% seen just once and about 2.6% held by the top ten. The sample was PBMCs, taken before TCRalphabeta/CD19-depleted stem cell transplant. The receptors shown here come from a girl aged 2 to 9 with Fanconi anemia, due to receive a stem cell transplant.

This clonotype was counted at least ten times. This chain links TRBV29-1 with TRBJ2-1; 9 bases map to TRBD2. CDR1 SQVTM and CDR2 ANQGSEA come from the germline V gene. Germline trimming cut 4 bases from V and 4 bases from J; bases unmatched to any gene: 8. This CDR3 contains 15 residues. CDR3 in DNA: TGCAGCGTTGTCCACCCGGGACTAGCTTACAATGAGCAGTTCTTC. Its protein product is CSVVHPGLAYNEQFF.

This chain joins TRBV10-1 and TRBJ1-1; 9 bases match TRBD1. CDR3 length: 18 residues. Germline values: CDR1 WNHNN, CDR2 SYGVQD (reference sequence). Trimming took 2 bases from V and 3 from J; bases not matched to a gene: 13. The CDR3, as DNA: TGCGCCAGCAGTGAGGTGATACAGGGGGCGAAAAATGACACTGAAGCTTTCTTT. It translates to CASSEVIQGAKNDTEAFF.

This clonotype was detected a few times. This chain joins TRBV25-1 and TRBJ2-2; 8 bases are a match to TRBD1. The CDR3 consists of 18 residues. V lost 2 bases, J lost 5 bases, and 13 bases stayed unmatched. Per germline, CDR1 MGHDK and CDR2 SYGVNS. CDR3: CASSETILGRGRTGELFF. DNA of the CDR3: TGTGCCAGCAGTGAAACGATCCTAGGCAGGGGGCGTACCGGGGAGCTGTTTTTT.

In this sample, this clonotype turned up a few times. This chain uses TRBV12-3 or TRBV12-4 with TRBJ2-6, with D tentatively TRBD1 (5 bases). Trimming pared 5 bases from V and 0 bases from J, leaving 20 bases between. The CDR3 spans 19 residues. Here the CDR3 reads CASSPTTGSYTSGANVLTF. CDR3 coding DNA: TGTGCCAGCAGTCCCACCACAGGTTCCTACACCTCTGGGGCCAACGTCCTGACTTTC.

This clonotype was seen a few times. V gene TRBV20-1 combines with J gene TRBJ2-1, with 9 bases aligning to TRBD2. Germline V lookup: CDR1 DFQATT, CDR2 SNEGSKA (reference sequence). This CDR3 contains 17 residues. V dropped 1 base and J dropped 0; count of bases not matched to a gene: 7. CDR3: CSARVSSGGSSYNEQFF. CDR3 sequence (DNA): TGCAGTGCTAGAGTGAGTAGCGGGGGAAGCTCCTACAATGAGCAGTTCTTC.

CDR3 residues: CASSNRPGTGASEQFF. In nucleotides, the CDR3 is TGTGCCAGCAGCAATCGGCCCGGGACAGGGGCGAGTGAGCAGTTCTTC. This chain joins TRBV7-9 and TRBJ2-1, with 10 bases lining up with TRBD1. CDR3 size: 16 residues. J lost 9 bases, V lost 5 bases, and 13 bases had no gene match. Looked up from germline, CDR1 is SEHNR and CDR2 is FQNEAQ (reference sequence).

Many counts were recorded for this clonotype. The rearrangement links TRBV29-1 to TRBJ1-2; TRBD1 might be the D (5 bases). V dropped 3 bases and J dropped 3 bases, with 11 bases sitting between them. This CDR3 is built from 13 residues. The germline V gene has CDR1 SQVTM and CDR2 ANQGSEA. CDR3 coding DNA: TGCAGCGTTGAGCTCGAGGGGCACTATGGCTACACCTTC. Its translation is CSVELEGHYGYTF.

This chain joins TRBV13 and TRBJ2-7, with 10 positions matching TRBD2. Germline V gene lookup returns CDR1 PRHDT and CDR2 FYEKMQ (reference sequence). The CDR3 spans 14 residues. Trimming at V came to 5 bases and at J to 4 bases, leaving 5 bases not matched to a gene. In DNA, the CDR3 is TGTGCCAGCAGCCCGAGCGGGGGGGTTTACGAGCAGTACTTC. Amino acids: CASSPSGGVYEQYF.